The 4 T cell receptor beta chains below were found in one sample sequenced in a study of blood T cell repertoires in COVID-19. The protocol was immunoSEQ multiplex PCR, while the TCRdb copy is restricted to in-frame clones and leaves out a portion. Altogether hundreds of thousands of clones are present, roughly 90% being singletons, with the ten largest covering around 9%. The sample comprised PBMCs or T cells enriched from blood (not recorded which). Every receptor here comes from a woman under 40 who had recovered from COVID-19.

This clone has only one observation. J is TRBJ1-5 and V is TRBV10-2; 7 positions agree with TRBD1. In germline, CDR1 is WSHSY, CDR2 SAAADI. Losses at the gene ends were 10 bases for V and 7 bases for J; bases not matched to a gene: 13. This CDR3 has 14 residues. The CDR3 is CATGTALIGQPQHF. The CDR3 DNA reads TGCGCCACAGGGACAGCTCTAATAGGGCAGCCCCAGCATTTT.

The V call is TRBV28, the J call TRBJ2-7; possible D gene TRBD2, 5 bases. The CDR3 has 16 residues. Trimming stripped 5 bases from V and 0 bases from J, with 17 bases between. Germline CDR1 MDHEN, CDR2 SYDVKM. As DNA, the CDR3 is TGTGCCAGCAGTCCCCATGAGGGCCGGAGCTCCTACGAGCAGTACTTC. Protein: CASSPHEGRSSYEQYF.

This clone was found a few times. The chain uses TRBV15 and TRBJ1-4, with 7 positions matching TRBD1. Germline CDR1 is LNHNV and CDR2 is YYDKDF (reference sequence). This CDR3 is 17 amino acids long. With 1 base clipped from V and 0 bases from J, the junction kept 5 bases outside the gene matches. The CDR3 DNA sequence: TGTGCCACCAGCAGAGGACAGGGCGGTGCAACTAATGAAAAACTGTTTTTT. This codes for CATSRGQGGATNEKLFF. The variable domain in full, completed from reference TRBV15 and TRBJ1-4, reads DAMVIQNPRYQVTQFGKPVTLSCSQTLNHNVMYWYQQKSSQAPKLLFHYYDKDFNNEADTPDNFQSRRPNTSFCFLDIRSPGLGDTAMYLCATSRGQGGATNEKLFFGSGTQLSVL.

V is TRBV18 and J is TRBJ1-2; D unclear. The CDR3 runs to 19 residues. CDR1 and CDR2 from the germline V gene are KGHSH and LQKENI. Trimming left V 6 bases short and J 4 bases short, with 30 bases between. The CDR3 DNA is TGTGCCAGCTCTCGAACAAGGCTCGGATCGGACTTTCTGGTCTATGGCTACACCTTC. It is translated as CASSRTRLGSDFLVYGYTF.